A single sample gave rise to the 14 T cell receptor beta chains below, sequenced in a study of blood T cell repertoires in COVID-19. Clones were read by immunoSEQ multiplex PCR, and TCRdb kept only the in-frame ones, dropping some. This table holds about 270,000 clones, 83% found once. The sequenced material came from peripheral blood. These receptors came from a woman between 45 and 60 years old who had recovered from COVID-19.

This chain joins TRBV7-2 and TRBJ2-7; 11 bases line up with TRBD2. The V and J ends lost 5 bases and 2 bases, in that order; junction bases with no gene match: 5. This CDR3 spans 15 amino acids. Germline CDR1 SGHTA, CDR2 FQGNSA. Here the CDR3 reads CASSPGLAGPYEQYF. The CDR3 DNA reads as TGTGCCAGCAGCCCCGGACTAGCGGGTCCCTACGAGCAGTACTTC.

This chain uses TRBV7-9 with TRBJ1-1, with 8 bases matching TRBD1. CDR1 and CDR2 from the germline V gene are SEHNR and FQNEAQ (reference sequence). V shed 5 bases and J 3 bases; nucleotides not matched to a gene: 11. CDR3 size: 16 residues. The CDR3 nucleotides are TGTGCCAGCAGCCCGAGGGGACAGGTGGGGGACACTGAAGCTTTCTTT. Translated, it gives CASSPRGQVGDTEAFF.

This chain links TRBV4-1 with TRBJ1-1; maybe TRBD1 (6 bases). Germline V gene sequence: CDR1 MGHRA, CDR2 YSYEKL. This CDR3 is 16 amino acids long. V was cut by 1 base and J by 5 bases, with 17 bases left in between. CDR3 coding DNA: TGCGCCAGCAGCCAAGTAGGCAGGGGAAAAGGGACTGAAGCTTTCTTT. Amino acid sequence: CASSQVGRGKGTEAFF.

The chain is built from TRBV27 and TRBJ1-6; possibly TRBD1 for D (6 bases). V was clipped by 6 bases and J by 1 base, with 10 bases between them. The CDR3 contains 15 residues. Germline lookup yields CDR1 MNHEY and CDR2 SMNVEV (reference sequence). CDR3 coding DNA: TGTGCCAGCAGCGCCAGGGGATCCTATAATTCACCCCTCCACTTT. This sequence encodes CASSARGSYNSPLHF.

Of note for this clone: As the CDR3 is not closed by the conserved phenylalanine or tryptophan, this likely results from a read error. The DNA is omitted, as the CDR3 cannot be located on it reliably, and the CDR3 follows TCRdb's listing. The chain uses TRBV5-1 and TRBJ2-3; TRBD2 is the table's D call and was not checked against the DNA. Counting both end residues, the CDR3 totals 12 amino acids. From germline, CDR1 is SGHRS and CDR2 YFSETQ. CDR3 in amino acids: CASSEPGLAASI.

This clone has more than one count but fewer than ten. This rearrangement joins TRBV4-2 to TRBJ1-1; D not certain. CDR3 length: 15 residues. Trimming took 1 base from V and 2 from J, leaving 11 bases between them. Per germline, CDR1 LGHNA and CDR2 YNFKEQ. CDR3 protein: CASSQGAISNTEAFF. Here the CDR3 DNA reads TGTGCCAGCAGCCAAGGGGCCATATCAAACACTGAAGCTTTCTTT.

This chain joins TRBV28 and TRBJ1-1; no definite D call. Deletions cut 5 bases from V and 10 bases from J, with 17 bases between. This CDR3 has 13 residues. Germline CDR1 and CDR2: MDHEN and SYDVKM. The DNA of the CDR3 is TGTGCCAGCAGTCCCCCAGGTTTGTTGGGAGCTTTCTTT. It is translated as CASSPPGLLGAFF.

This chain links TRBV21-1 with TRBJ2-2; TRBD2, the D gene given by the table, was not confirmed from the DNA. TRBV21-1 is a listed pseudogene. The CDR3 length is 19 residues. CDR3 region: CASSPTGISGGSNTGELFF. The CDR3, as DNA: TGTGCCAGCAGCCCCACGGGGATTAGCGGGGGTTCGAACACCGGGGAGCTGTTTTTT.

In DNA form, the CDR3 reads TGTGCCAGTAGTATAGATCTAGCAAGAGGGGGCAATGAGCAGTTCTTC. It translates to CASSIDLARGGNEQFF. The chain couples TRBV19 to TRBJ2-1; maybe TRBD1 (6 bases). Germline CDR1 reads LNHDA; CDR2 reads SQIVND (reference sequence). This CDR3 region has 16 residues. With 0 bases removed from V and 6 bases from J, the gap between germline ends came to 15 bases.

This chain uses TRBV7-9 with TRBJ1-6; 7 positions agree with TRBD1. The CDR3 contains 14 residues. V was pared by 5 bases and J by 4 bases, with 2 bases of the junction left unmatched. CDR1 is SEHNR, CDR2 FQNEAQ, per germline (reference sequence). Here the CDR3 reads CASSQGQYNSPLHF. DNA for the CDR3: TGTGCCAGCAGCCAGGGACAGTATAATTCACCCCTCCACTTT.

V gene TRBV15 combines with J gene TRBJ2-7, with a tentative D call TRBD2 (6 bases). Germline lookup yields CDR1 LNHNV and CDR2 YYDKDF (reference sequence). The CDR3 sequence is 13 residues long. The V and J ends lost 4 bases and 2 bases respectively, with 9 bases between them. In nucleotides, the CDR3 is TGTGCCACCAGCATGGGACTCCCCTACGAGCAGTACTTC. Amino acid sequence: CATSMGLPYEQYF.

This chain uses TRBV30 with TRBJ1-5, with D tentatively TRBD1 (5 bases). Trimming stripped 6 bases from V and 6 bases from J, with 18 bases between. This CDR3 contains 14 residues. From germline, CDR1 is GTSNPN and CDR2 SVGIG (reference sequence). The CDR3: CACGTGGGGQPQHF. DNA for the CDR3: TGTGCCTGCGGGACGGGAGGTGGGGGTCAGCCCCAGCATTTT. Variable domain in full (rest from reference TRBV30 and TRBJ1-5): SQTIHQWPATLVQPVGSPLSLECTVEGTSNPNLYWYRQAAGRGLQLLFYSVGIGQISSEVPQNLSASRPQDRQFILSSKKLLLSDSGFYLCACGTGGGGQPQHFGDGTRLSIL.

There are a few counts of this clone. The chain carries TRBV7-2 and TRBJ2-5, with TRBD2 as a possible D gene (6 bases). The V gene lost 7 bases and the J gene lost 2 bases, with 20 bases spanning the gap. CDR1 is SGHTA and CDR2 is FQGNSA in the germline V gene. The CDR3 has 16 residues. The CDR3 DNA reads TGTGCCAGCACCGCGCGGGGTGGGGTGAAGCAAGAGACCCAGTACTTC. It yields the protein CASTARGGVKQETQYF.

The rearrangement joins TRBV27 to TRBJ1-4; D remains ambiguous. V gave up 6 bases and J gave up 2 bases, with 7 bases separating them. This CDR3 spans 13 amino acids. CDR1 is MNHEY and CDR2 is SMNVEV in the germline V gene (reference sequence). This chain's CDR3 is CASRRTTNEKLFF. The CDR3 DNA is TGTGCCAGCAGGAGAACTACTAATGAAAAACTGTTTTTT.